The entry that follows covers one TCR beta chain sequence. V dropped 0 bases and J dropped 4 bases, with 10 bases sitting between them. Germline CDR1 and CDR2: LGHDT and YNNKEL (reference sequence). The CDR3 length is 15 residues. This sample stems from a study of blood T cell repertoires in COVID-19. Study information: In each case, the material was cDNA or gDNA derived from T cells, B-cell-depleted T cells, or PBMCs.

In the authors' workflow: Cell counts per sample came from amplifying reference gene primers. The repertoire was sequenced with immunoSEQ multiplex PCR; TCRdb's copy has only in-frame clones and lacks some. Clone size and the V and J calls come from that table; the DNA yielded D and trimming. The sample has 80,000 to 130,000 clones; about 86% are singletons. Clinical histories supplied by participants themselves formed the basis of cohort assignment. Resolution of symptoms, clearance, or two negative PCRs was present in recovered Cohort 3 donors. Material for sequencing was PBMCs or T cells enriched from blood (not recorded which). The J gene is TRBJ1-5, the V gene TRBV3-1 (or the pseudogene TRBV3-2), with D tentatively TRBD1 (5 bases). This sequence was found in a woman aged 45-65 years who had recovered from COVID-19. This CDR3 reads CASSQDGRANQPQHF. The CDR3 region has the DNA TGTGCCAGCAGCCAAGATGGCAGGGCTAATCAGCCCCAGCATTTT.